This TCR beta chain was sequenced for a study of cytomegalovirus exposure and HLA in healthy donors. Study-level findings and limits: The likely explanation for a cluster of highly shared sequence variants was sequencing artifact.

The PCR contained 60 Vbeta and 13 Jbeta primers. Sequenced by immunoSEQ multiplex PCR; TCRdb stores in-frame clones only, minus some. The data show about 140,000 clones, around 82% seen once. With respect to this clone: Its specificity is unknown.

The material sequenced was PBMCs. This clonotype originated in a man aged 18 to 29 in good health and CMV-seropositive.

The CDR3 DNA reads as TGCGCCAGCAGCTTAGGGGAGGGCAACACTGAAGCTTTCTTT. Translated, it gives CASSLGEGNTEAFF. This chain uses TRBV5-1 with TRBJ1-1; TRBD1 might be the D (5 bases). The germline gives CDR1 SGHRS, CDR2 YFSETQ. The CDR3 extends over 14 amino acids. V was clipped by 2 bases and J by 2 bases, with 10 bases between them.